These 18 T cell receptor beta chains were sequenced from one sample in a study. Amplification of TRBV12-4/TRBJ1-2 clonotypes used adaptor-ligated barcode primers. TCRdb reprocessed the multiplex PCR reads via MiXCR and lists one record per CDR3 protein. The top ten hold approximately 83% of the sample, which has about 920 distinct CDR3 sequences, about 8.4% seen once. The specimen was naive CD4+ T cells sorted from blood. Subset specified: naive CD4+ T cells, CD4+CD45RA+CD25-. These receptor sequences come from a female donor with breast cancer.

Points on this clonotype: This may come from a read error, since a much larger clone is one base off. The chain couples TRBV12-3 or TRBV12-4 to TRBJ1-2; perhaps TRBD1 as D (6 bases). The CDR3 extends over 14 amino acids. The germline V and J ends were trimmed by 6 bases and 2 bases, with 13 bases remaining between them. This CDR3 is CASSSRQDNYGYTF. CDR3 nucleotides: TGTGCCAGCAGCTCCCGACAGGACAACTATGGCTACACCTTC.

The V call is TRBV12-3 or TRBV12-4, the J call TRBJ1-2; maybe TRBD1 (5 bases). CDR3 length equals 12 residues. Trimming left V 3 bases short and J 6 bases short, with 8 bases between. Written as DNA, the CDR3 is TGTGCCAGCAGTTTCAGGGACCATGGCTACACCTTC. Its translation: CASSFRDHGYTF.

The table lists this clonotype with a few counts. The V and J genes are TRBV12-3 or TRBV12-4 and TRBJ1-2; no clear D. V lost 2 bases to trimming and J lost 4 bases, with 5 bases between them. The CDR3 loop spans 12 amino acids. The CDR3 nucleotides are TGTGCCAGCAGTTTAATGCTCTATGGCTACACCTTC. It is translated as CASSLMLYGYTF.

This clonotype has a count of ten or more. The chain has TRBV12-3 or TRBV12-4 and TRBJ1-2, with D uncertain. V lost 3 bases and J 7 bases, leaving 9 bases between the germline ends. The CDR3 length is 12 residues. The CDR3 reads CASSLNMGGYTF. CDR3 DNA sequence: TGTGCCAGCAGTTTGAACATGGGTGGCTACACCTTC.

This clonotype is medium-sized by share. The chain has TRBV12-3 or TRBV12-4 and TRBJ1-2; no reliable D call. Trimming stripped 4 bases from V and 3 bases from J, with 9 bases between. CDR3 length: 13 amino acids. The CDR3 loop is CASSYGGDYGYTF. CDR3 coding DNA: TGTGCCAGCAGTTATGGCGGAGACTATGGCTACACCTTC.

In its sample, this clonotype ranks as medium-sized (0.01 to 0.1%). This chain links TRBV12-3 or TRBV12-4 with TRBJ1-2; D gene unclear. The CDR3 is made up of 13 amino acids. V was trimmed by 5 bases and J by 2 bases, leaving 9 bases between them. The CDR3 region has the DNA TGTGCCAGCAGTACTACAGCGAACTATGGCTACACCTTC. Amino acid sequence: CASSTTANYGYTF.

This clonotype has at least ten counts. J is TRBJ1-2 and V is TRBV12-3 or TRBV12-4; unclear D gene. Trimming pared 1 base from V and 7 bases from J, leaving 10 bases between. This CDR3 has 13 amino acids. DNA of the CDR3: TGTGCCAGCAGTTTAGGACCAGCCTCTGGCTACACCTTC. It codes for CASSLGPASGYTF.

This clonotype was counted many times. The chain combines TRBV12-3 or TRBV12-4 with TRBJ1-2; 7 bases are a match to TRBD1. With 4 bases clipped from V and 4 bases from J, the junction kept 9 bases outside the gene matches. The CDR3 is 15 amino acids. The CDR3 reads CASSSTGRFGYGYTF. DNA of the CDR3: TGTGCCAGCAGTTCGACAGGGAGGTTCGGCTATGGCTACACCTTC.

The chain has TRBV12-3 or TRBV12-4 and TRBJ1-2; D perhaps matches TRBD1 (6 bases). Trimming pared 5 bases from V and 3 bases from J, leaving 10 bases between. This CDR3 is built from 13 residues. CDR3 residues: CASSRQDDYGYTF. CDR3 bases: TGTGCCAGCAGTCGACAGGACGACTATGGCTACACCTTC.

This clonotype was observed at least ten times. The CDR3 nucleotides are TGTGCCAGCAGTTTAGGAGGTGACTATGGCTACACCTTC. It specifies CASSLGGDYGYTF. V is TRBV12-3 or TRBV12-4 and J is TRBJ1-2; D ambiguous. Trimming removed 1 base at V and 3 bases at J, with 6 bases between. This CDR3 contains 13 residues.

Many counts were recorded for this clonotype. V gene TRBV12-3 or TRBV12-4 combines with J gene TRBJ1-2; D uncertain. The V end was cut by 6 bases, the J end by 8 bases, with 13 bases between. CDR3 length: 12 residues. The CDR3, as DNA: TGTGCCAGCAGGCTAAGGTCGGAAGGCTACACCTTC. Translating gives CASRLRSEGYTF.

By share of the sample, this clonotype is medium-sized (0.01 to 0.1%). The rearrangement uses TRBV12-3 or TRBV12-4 and TRBJ1-2; D is ambiguous. This CDR3 contains 14 residues. The V end lost 2 bases, the J end lost 4 bases, and 11 bases lay between the germline ends. The CDR3 DNA sequence: TGTGCCAGCAGTTTATCCGTGGGCGTCTATGGCTACACCTTC. Amino acid sequence: CASSLSVGVYGYTF.

By frequency in the sample, this clonotype is medium-sized. J is TRBJ1-2 and V is TRBV12-3 or TRBV12-4; TRBD1 matches 8 bases. The CDR3 runs to 14 residues. J was trimmed by 4 bases and V by 7 bases; bases with no gene match: 8. In DNA form, the CDR3 reads TGTGCCAGCAACGACAGGGGCCTGAGCTATGGCTACACCTTC. Amino acid sequence: CASNDRGLSYGYTF.

This clonotype has just a few counts. This chain joins TRBV12-3 or TRBV12-4 and TRBJ1-2; D possibly corresponds to TRBD1 (5 bases). Trimming pared 5 bases from V and 2 bases from J, leaving 15 bases between. This CDR3 spans 15 amino acids. CDR3 sequence (DNA): TGTGCCAGCAGTGAAAGCGGGACTTTCAACTATGGCTACACCTTC. Its translation: CASSESGTFNYGYTF.

By its share, this clonotype is medium-sized. The chain combines TRBV12-3 or TRBV12-4 with TRBJ1-2, with D maybe TRBD1 (5 bases). The V end lost 10 bases, the J end lost 6 bases, and 21 bases lay between the germline ends. This CDR3 spans 14 amino acids. The DNA of the CDR3 is TGTGCCAACTCTCCCGCCCAAAGGGGTAATGGCTACACCTTC. Its translation: CANSPAQRGNGYTF.

This clonotype was counted many times. This rearrangement joins TRBV12-3 or TRBV12-4 to TRBJ1-2; D possibly corresponds to TRBD1 (5 bases). This CDR3 has 13 residues. V lost 1 base, J lost 5 bases, and 8 bases lay in between. CDR3 residues: CASSLVSGYGYTF. CDR3 DNA: TGTGCCAGCAGTTTAGTATCAGGGTATGGCTACACCTTC.

The chain couples TRBV12-3 or TRBV12-4 to TRBJ1-2, with D possibly TRBD1 on 6 matching bases. The V end was cut by 2 bases, the J end by 4 bases, with 17 bases between. The length of the CDR3 is 16 residues. CDR3 DNA: TGTGCCAGCAGTTTATCGACTGGACAGACTTTCTATGGCTACACCTTC. Translating gives CASSLSTGQTFYGYTF.

Judged by abundance, this clonotype is medium-sized. The chain uses TRBV12-3 or TRBV12-4 and TRBJ1-2; TRBD1 is a possible D gene (6 bases). V lost 5 bases and J 5 bases, leaving 27 bases between the germline ends. The CDR3 length is 18 residues. As DNA, the CDR3 is TGTGCCAGCAGTACCCAAACCTCGGGCGGGGCCAGGGGATATGGCTACACCTTC. Translated: CASSTQTSGGARGYGYTF.